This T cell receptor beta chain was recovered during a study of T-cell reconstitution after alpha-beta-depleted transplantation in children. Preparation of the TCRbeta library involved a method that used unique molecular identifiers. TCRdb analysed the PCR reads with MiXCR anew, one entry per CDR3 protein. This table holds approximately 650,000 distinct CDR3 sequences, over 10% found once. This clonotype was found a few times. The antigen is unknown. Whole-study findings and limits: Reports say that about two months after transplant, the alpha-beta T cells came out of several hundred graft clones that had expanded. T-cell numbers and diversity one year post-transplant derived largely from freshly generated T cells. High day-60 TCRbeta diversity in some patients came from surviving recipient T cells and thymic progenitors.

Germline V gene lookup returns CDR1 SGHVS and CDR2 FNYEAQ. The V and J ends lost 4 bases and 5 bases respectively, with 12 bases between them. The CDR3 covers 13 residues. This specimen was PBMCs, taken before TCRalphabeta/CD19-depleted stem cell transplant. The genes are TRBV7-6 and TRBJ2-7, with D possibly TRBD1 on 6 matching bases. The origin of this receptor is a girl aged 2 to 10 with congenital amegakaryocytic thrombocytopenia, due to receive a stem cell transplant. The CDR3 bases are TGTGCCAGCAGCTCCAGGGGAGTGGACGAGCAGTACTTC. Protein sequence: CASSSRGVDEQYF.